This T cell receptor beta chain derives from a study of OX40 agonist ivuxolimab in advanced cancers. Study findings and constraints: Within 6 weeks, CD4+ and CD8+ blood T cells expanded clonally at 0.1 to 3.0 mg/kg.

Only in-frame clones appear in the TCRdb table, and some are missing; sequencing was by immunoSEQ multiplex PCR. The sample yields around 88,000 clones, around 90% seen once. The V segment lost 4 bases and the J segment 10 bases; nucleotides outside the gene matches: 3. The CDR3 is 13 residues long. CDR1 and CDR2 from the germline V gene are SNHLY and FYNNEI. With regard to this clone: Its antigen remains unknown.

The rearrangement links TRBV2 to TRBJ2-2; 10 bases match TRBD2. This material consisted of CD4+ or CD8+ T cells sorted from blood, taken in a trial of the OX40 agonist ivuxolimab. This receptor was obtained from an adult with an advanced solid tumor such as melanoma, head and neck, liver or kidney cancer. The CDR3 DNA sequence: TGTGCCAGCAGTGGGACTAGCGGCACGGAGCTGTTTTTT. Translated: CASSGTSGTELFF.